This TCR beta chain was captured in a study of Graves' ophthalmopathy and Graves' hyperthyroidism. This clonotype occurred many times. RNA transcripts were the template, and TCR beta CDR3 regions were amplified from them. HTBI primers were used in a first-round RT-PCR, which preceded a second-round multiplex PCR. Each CDR3 protein is one row after TCRdb ran MiXCR on the multiplex PCR reads. The sample lists 400,000 or so distinct CDR3 sequences, 15% seen once, with approximately 7% in the top ten. Per germline, CDR1 MGHRA and CDR2 YSYEKL. Trimming took 0 bases from V and 4 from J, leaving 7 bases between them. The CDR3 is 14 amino acids.

The rearrangement links TRBV4-1 to TRBJ1-5; no clear D gene. This clonotype originated in a woman younger than 30 with stable Graves' hyperthyroidism. Sequenced sample: peripheral blood. The CDR3 protein is CASSQESGNQPQHF. Written as DNA, the CDR3 is TGCGCCAGCAGCCAAGAGAGCGGGAATCAGCCCCAGCATTTT.